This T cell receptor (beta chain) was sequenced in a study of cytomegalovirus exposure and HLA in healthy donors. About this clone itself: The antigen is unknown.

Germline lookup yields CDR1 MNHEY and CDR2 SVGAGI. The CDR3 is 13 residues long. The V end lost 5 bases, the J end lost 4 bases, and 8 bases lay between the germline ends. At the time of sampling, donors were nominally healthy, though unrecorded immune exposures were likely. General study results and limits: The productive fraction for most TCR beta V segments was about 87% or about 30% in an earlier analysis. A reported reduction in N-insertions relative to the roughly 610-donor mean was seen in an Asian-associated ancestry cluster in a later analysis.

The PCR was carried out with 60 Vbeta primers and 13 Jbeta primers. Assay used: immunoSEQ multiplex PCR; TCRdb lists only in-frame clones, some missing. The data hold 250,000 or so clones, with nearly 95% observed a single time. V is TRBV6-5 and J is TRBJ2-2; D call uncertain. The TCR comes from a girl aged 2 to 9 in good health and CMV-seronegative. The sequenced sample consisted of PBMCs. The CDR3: CASSTRRTGELFF. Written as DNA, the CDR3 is TGTGCCAGCAGTACCAGGCGCACCGGGGAGCTGTTTTTT.